This T cell receptor (beta chain) stems from a study of blood T cell repertoires in COVID-19. Assay: immunoSEQ multiplex PCR; the TCRdb copy retains only in-frame clones and omits some. The sample shows about 270,000 clones, around 90% of them seen only once. Clinical history reported by participants formed the basis on which cohorts were assigned. The germline V and J ends were trimmed by 4 bases and 3 bases, with 16 bases remaining between them. The V gene's germline CDR1 is SGHRS and CDR2 YFSETQ. This CDR3 is built from 16 residues. The sequencing input was PBMCs or T cells enriched from blood (not recorded which). This sequence was found in a man in his forties who had been exposed to COVID-19. J is TRBJ2-2 and V is TRBV5-1; D not resolved. The CDR3 DNA sequence: TGCGCCAGCAGCCTCCGAATTTCGAGTTACACCGGGGAGCTGTTTTTT. It specifies CASSLRISSYTGELFF.